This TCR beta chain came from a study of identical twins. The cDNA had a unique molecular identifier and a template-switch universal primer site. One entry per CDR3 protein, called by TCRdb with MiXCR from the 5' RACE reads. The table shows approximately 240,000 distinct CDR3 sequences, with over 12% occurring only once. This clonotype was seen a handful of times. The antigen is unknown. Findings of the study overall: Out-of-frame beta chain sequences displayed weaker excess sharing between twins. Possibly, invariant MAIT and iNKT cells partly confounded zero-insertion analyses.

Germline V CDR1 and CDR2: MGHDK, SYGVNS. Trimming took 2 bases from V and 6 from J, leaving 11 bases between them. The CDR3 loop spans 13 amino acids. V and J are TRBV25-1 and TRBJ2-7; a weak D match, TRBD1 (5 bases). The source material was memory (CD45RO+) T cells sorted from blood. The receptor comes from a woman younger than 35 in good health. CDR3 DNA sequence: TGTGCCAGCAGTGAACCGGGTAGGGGCGAGCAGTACTTC. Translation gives CASSEPGRGEQYF.